A selection of T cell receptor beta chains follows, all from one sample in a study of blood T cells in healthy people across ages. TCRdb analysed the 5' RACE reads with MiXCR anew, one entry per CDR3 protein. The sample includes 1.4 million to 1.5 million distinct CDR3 sequences, roughly 45% seen only once; the top ten take around 8%. The sequenced sample consisted of blood. Every receptor here comes from a woman aged 18-29 years in good health. The CDR3 runs from the conserved cysteine through the conserved F or W. Fields, in order: J gene, clone size, V gene, D gene, CDR3 protein, CDR3 DNA. D genes are given only for firm matches. Size is stated for part of the rows, as once, few or many counts, or as a class when the clone is expanded.

TRBJ1-2	few	TRBV3-1	NA	CASSQEGGTTYGYTF	TGTGCCAGCAGCCAAGAGGGGGGGACGACCTATGGCTACACCTTC
TRBJ2-1	NA	TRBV12-3/TRBV12-4	NA	CASSLRPQVGQETQFF	TGTGCCAGCAGTTTACGGCCCCAAGTGGGTCAAGAGACCCAGTTCTTC
TRBJ2-2	NA	TRBV9	NA	CASSADPGTPNTGELFF	TGTGCCAGCAGCGCGGATCCCGGGACTCCGAACACCGGGGAGCTGTTTTTT
TRBJ2-1	NA	TRBV7-8	NA	CASKGPTSDTGNEQFF	TGTGCCAGCAAAGGTCCCACTAGCGACACAGGGAATGAGCAGTTCTTC
TRBJ2-1	NA	TRBV6-5	TRBD1	CASSYSTGENEQFF	TGTGCCAGCAGTTACTCGACAGGGGAGAATGAGCAGTTCTTC
TRBJ2-3	few	TRBV12-3/TRBV12-4	NA	CASSFGGGPTDTQYF	TGTGCCAGCAGTTTCGGCGGGGGCCCAACAGATACGCAGTATTTT
TRBJ2-5	NA	TRBV7-2	TRBD2	CASSPAGGDTQYF	TGTGCCAGCTCCCCCGCGGGGGGCGATACCCAGTACTTC
TRBJ2-5	NA	TRBV10-3	NA	CAISEGIGRAQETQYF	TGTGCCATCAGTGAAGGTATCGGCAGGGCCCAAGAGACCCAGTACTTC
TRBJ2-7	NA	TRBV5-1	NA	CASSLTSANYNEQYF	TGCGCCAGCAGCTTGACCAGCGCCAATTACAATGAGCAGTACTTC
TRBJ2-1	NA	TRBV5-1	NA	CASRQAPMDEQFF	TGCGCCAGTCGACAGGCGCCTATGGATGAGCAGTTCTTC
TRBJ2-6	NA	TRBV6-1	TRBD1	CASSTIRQGLISGANVLTF	TGTGCCAGCAGTACCATAAGACAGGGTCTGATCTCTGGGGCCAACGTCCTGACTTTC